These 11 T cell receptor beta chains were sequenced from one sample in a study of graft-versus-host responses after intestinal transplantation. These receptors' targets are unknown. The protocol was immunoSEQ multiplex PCR, while the TCRdb copy is restricted to in-frame clones and leaves out a portion. The table includes 90,000 to 120,000 clones, about 87% detected once. The sample was unstimulated CD4+ T cells sorted from spleen or lymph node cells, taken before transplant. These receptors all come from a human donor who was the organ donor for an intestinal transplant.

This rearrangement joins TRBV18 to TRBJ2-3; 10 bases map to TRBD2. CDR3 length: 15 residues. With V trimmed by 4 bases and J by 2 bases, 3 bases remained unmatched. Germline CDR1 KGHSH, CDR2 LQKENI. The CDR3 region is CASSLAGGLTDTQYF. Written as DNA, the CDR3 is TGTGCCAGCTCACTAGCGGGGGGTCTCACAGATACGCAGTATTTT.

This chain links TRBV14 with TRBJ2-2; D uncertain. This CDR3 is built from 15 residues. V lost 0 bases and J 3 bases, leaving 8 bases between the germline ends. Germline assignment: CDR1 SGHDN and CDR2 FVKESK. The CDR3 coding sequence is TGTGCCAGCAGCCAAGATATCCTGGACACCGGGGAGCTGTTTTTT. It translates to CASSQDILDTGELFF.

The J gene is TRBJ2-1, the V gene TRBV5-1; the match to TRBD2 covers 11 bases. CDR1 and CDR2 (germline): SGHRS, YFSETQ. J gave up 9 bases and V 1 base, and 6 bases lay outside the gene matches. CDR3 length: 15 residues. For the CDR3, the DNA is TGCGCCAGCAGCTTGTTAGCGGGAGGGCCAGGTGAGCAGTTCTTC. Encoded protein: CASSLLAGGPGEQFF.

In DNA, the CDR3 is TGTGCCACCAGGACGACCCTAGCGGGAGAAACCGGGGAGCTGTTTTTT. Translation gives CATRTTLAGETGELFF. The chain employs TRBV15 and TRBJ2-2; 10 bases are a match to TRBD2. Trimming cost V 6 bases and J 5 bases; bases outside gene matches: 9. CDR1 and CDR2 from the germline V gene are LNHNV and YYDKDF (reference sequence). This CDR3 contains 16 residues.

The chain recombines TRBV11-2 with TRBJ1-2, with D possibly matching TRBD1 (5 bases). Germline-derived CDR1 and CDR2 are SGHAT and FQNNGV. The length of the CDR3 is 16 residues. Trimming stripped 0 bases from V and 7 bases from J, with 18 bases between. This CDR3 reads CASSLDQWGSAAGYTF. The CDR3 region has the DNA TGTGCCAGCAGCTTAGATCAATGGGGGAGCGCAGCTGGCTACACCTTC. Combining the CDR3 with reference TRBV11-2 and TRBJ1-2 gives the whole variable domain EAGVAQSPRYKIIEKRQSVAFWCNPISGHATLYWYQQILGQGPKLLIQFQNNGVVDDSQLPKDRFSAERLKGVDSTLKIQPAKLEDSAVYLCASSLDQWGSAAGYTFGSGTRLTVV.

V is TRBV9 and J is TRBJ1-3; maybe TRBD1 (5 bases). Germline V gene data show CDR1 as SGDLS and CDR2 as YYNGEE. The CDR3 covers 17 residues. V gave up 0 bases and J gave up 4 bases, with 17 bases separating them. CDR3 sequence: CASSVVPQGGEGNTIYF. The DNA for the CDR3 is TGTGCCAGCAGCGTAGTCCCCCAGGGAGGTGAAGGAAACACCATATATTTT.

The J gene is TRBJ2-3, the V gene TRBV6-5; no reliable D call. V lost 5 bases and J 4 bases, leaving 10 bases between the germline ends. Germline CDR1 is MNHEY and CDR2 is SVGAGI. The CDR3 is 13 residues long. CDR3 bases: TGTGCCAGCAGTGGTGATCTCCCAGATACGCAGTATTTT. This gives the protein CASSGDLPDTQYF.

The chain recombines TRBV7-2 with TRBJ2-3; TRBD2 might be the D (6 bases). Germline CDR1 reads SGHTA; CDR2 reads FQGNSA. The V end lost 6 bases, the J end lost 2 bases, and 15 bases lay between the germline ends. The CDR3 is 15 amino acids. The CDR3 sequence: CASRGRLGPTDTQYF. CDR3 DNA: TGTGCCAGCAGGGGTAGACTAGGCCCCACAGATACGCAGTATTTT.

V gene TRBV6-5 combines with J gene TRBJ1-6, with D uncertain. The V end was cut by 5 bases, the J end by 7 bases, with 15 bases between. Germline CDR1 is MNHEY and CDR2 is SVGAGI. The CDR3 has 15 residues. In nucleotides, the CDR3 is TGTGCCAGCAGTCCCCTCCATGATCGAAATTCACCCCTCCACTTT. It encodes CASSPLHDRNSPLHF.

The V and J genes are TRBV6-1 and TRBJ1-3; weak D call: TRBD1 (5 bases). Trimming pared 6 bases from V and 0 bases from J, leaving 12 bases between. Germline V gene sequence: CDR1 MNHNS, CDR2 SASEGT. This CDR3 contains 15 residues. CDR3 coding DNA: TGTGCCAGCAGCTGGGACGGAAACTCTGGAAACACCATATATTTT. It encodes CASSWDGNSGNTIYF.

The CDR3 is CASSLYTGVDNEQFF. The CDR3 DNA follows: TGTGCCAGCAGCTTATATACGGGAGTGGACAATGAGCAGTTCTTC. V is TRBV13 and J is TRBJ2-1, with a weak D call TRBD2 (6 bases). This CDR3 spans 15 amino acids. V was clipped by 2 bases and J by 5 bases, with 13 bases between them. Germline V gene sequence: CDR1 PRHDT, CDR2 FYEKMQ (reference sequence).